Described below is a single T cell receptor (beta chain) sequence and its context. Its antigen is not known. The sorting of naive CD8 T cells used the CD8+CD4-CCR7+CD45RA+ phenotype. The sample is drawn from a study of molecular identifiers for immune sequencing clone quantification. Study-level results: Clones above 20 RNA copies held over 97% of effector molecules, under 1% in naive cells.

CDR3 size: 18 residues. The ends lost 4 bases at V and 6 bases at J; junction bases unmatched: 18. CDR1 SEHNR and CDR2 FQNEAQ come from the germline V gene (reference sequence). Making the bulk TCR libraries relied on previously described methods and listed TCR primers. TCRdb analysed the PCR reads with MiXCR anew, one entry per CDR3 protein. The profile shows a few hundred thousand distinct CDR3 sequences, about a quarter of them singletons. This TCR came from a human donor in good health. Some libraries in this study had Jurkat cell RNA spiked in. The chain employs TRBV7-9 and TRBJ2-1; 7 bases fit TRBD1. The sample consisted of naive CD8+ T cells from blood, with Jurkat cell RNA spiked in. Subset of the sample: FACS-sorted CD8+CD4-CCR7+CD45RA+ naive T cells. CDR3 amino acids: CASSSFANRGVECNEQFF. The CDR3 DNA reads TGTGCCAGCAGCTCGTTTGCCAACAGGGGCGTTGAGTGCAATGAGCAGTTCTTC.